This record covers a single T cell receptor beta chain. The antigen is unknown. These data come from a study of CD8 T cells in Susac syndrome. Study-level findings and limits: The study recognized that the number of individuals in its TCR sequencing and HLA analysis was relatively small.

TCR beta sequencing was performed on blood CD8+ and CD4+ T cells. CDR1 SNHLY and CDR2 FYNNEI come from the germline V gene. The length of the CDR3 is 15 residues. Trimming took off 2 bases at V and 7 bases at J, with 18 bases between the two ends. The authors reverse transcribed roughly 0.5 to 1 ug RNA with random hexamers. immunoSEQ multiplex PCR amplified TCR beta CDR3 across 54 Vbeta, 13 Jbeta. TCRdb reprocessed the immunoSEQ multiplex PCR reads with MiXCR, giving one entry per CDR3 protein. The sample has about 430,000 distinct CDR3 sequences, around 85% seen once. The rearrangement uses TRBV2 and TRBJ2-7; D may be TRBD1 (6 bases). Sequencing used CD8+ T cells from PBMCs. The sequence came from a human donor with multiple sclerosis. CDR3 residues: CASSELGQGTREQYF. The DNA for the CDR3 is TGTGCCAGCAGTGAATTAGGGCAGGGGACGAGGGAGCAGTACTTC.